A single sample is the source of the 14 T cell receptor beta chains below, sequenced in a study of T cells in localized non-small cell lung cancer. Repertoires were generated with immunoSEQ multiplex PCR, while TCRdb's copy carries only in-frame clones and drops some. The data show fewer than 45,000 clones, almost 85% seen once. Sequencing was performed on peripheral blood, taken before any cancer treatment. These receptors were taken from a male donor at least 60 years old with stage III squamous cell lung carcinoma.

The chain has TRBV7-2 and TRBJ2-1, with D perhaps TRBD1 (5 bases). This CDR3 spans 15 amino acids. CDR1 is SGHTA and CDR2 is FQGNSA in the germline V gene. The V end was cut by 6 bases, the J end by 8 bases, with 20 bases between. DNA of the CDR3: TGTGCCAGCAGAATAGGGGTTGGTAGCAGGCATGAGCAGTTCTTC. This gives the protein CASRIGVGSRHEQFF.

This rearrangement joins TRBV7-8 to TRBJ1-1; 8 bases line up with TRBD1. The junction had 4 bases not matched to a gene; V was cut back by 7 bases and J by 3 bases. The CDR3 contains 13 residues. CDR1 is SGHVS, CDR2 FQNEAQ, per germline. CDR3 amino acids: CASTKDRDTEAFF. In DNA, the CDR3 is TGTGCCAGCACTAAGGACAGGGACACTGAAGCTTTCTTT. Drawing the rest from reference TRBV7-8 and TRBJ1-1, the complete variable domain is GAGVSQSPRYKVAKRGQDVALRCDPISGHVSLFWYQQALGQGPEFLTYFQNEAQLDKSGLPSDRFFAERPEGSVSTLKIQRTQQEDSAVYLCASTKDRDTEAFFGQGTRLTVV.

The V call is TRBV6-1, the J call TRBJ2-5, with 8 nucleotides matching TRBD1. The last part of the DNA fits TRBJ2-7 better; the J call may be wrong. The germline V gene has CDR1 MNHNS and CDR2 SASEGT. The CDR3 has 12 amino acids. This CDR3 is CATTGGSYEQYF. In nucleotides, the CDR3 is TGTGCCACTACAGGGGGCTCCTACGAGCAGTACTTC.

This sequence joins TRBV19 and TRBJ1-4; unclear D gene. Looked up from germline, CDR1 is LNHDA and CDR2 is SQIVND (reference sequence). This CDR3 is built from 13 residues. V gave up 6 bases and J gave up 5 bases, with 10 bases separating them. The CDR3 bases are TGTGCCAGTAGGGCCTCGGCCAATGAAAAACTGTTTTTT. Protein product: CASRASANEKLFF.

For this clone: One end of the junction is discordant with germline, which a read error may explain. The V gene is TRBV5-3, the J gene TRBJ2-2, with 7 bases that match TRBD2. TRBV5-3 is placed among ORFs of uncertain function. CDR3 size: 20 residues. CDR3 coding DNA: TGTGCCAGAAGCCCCTGGGCCCAGCGGGGTCTATTGCGGAACGCCGGGGAGCTGTTTTTT. Its protein product is CARSPWAQRGLLRNAGELFF.

Only a few counts were recorded for this clone. This chain connects TRBV27 to TRBJ1-1; D may be TRBD1 (6 bases). This CDR3 is built from 14 residues. V lost 5 bases, J lost 5 bases, and 15 bases lay in between. In germline, CDR1 is MNHEY, CDR2 SMNVEV (reference sequence). The CDR3: CASSAQGLGTEAFF. Written as DNA, the CDR3 is TGTGCCAGCAGTGCCCAGGGGTTGGGGACTGAAGCTTTCTTT.

The rearrangement uses TRBV5-1 and TRBJ2-3, with 9 bases aligning to TRBD2. The germline V gene encodes CDR1 SGHRS and CDR2 YFSETQ. CDR3 length: 16 residues. With V trimmed by 0 bases and J by 2 bases, 4 bases remained unmatched. The DNA for the CDR3 is TGCGCCAGCAGCTTGGGCGTAGCGGGAGACACAGATACGCAGTATTTT. It encodes CASSLGVAGDTDTQYF.

The genes are TRBV5-6 and TRBJ2-2; 10 positions agree with TRBD2. Germline V gene lookup returns CDR1 SGHDT and CDR2 YYEEEE. This CDR3 comprises 16 residues. With 2 bases clipped from V and 8 bases from J, the junction kept 9 bases outside the gene matches. The CDR3 DNA reads as TGTGCCAGCAGCTTTCTAGCGGGAGCCACACCGGGGGAGCTGTTTTTT. This sequence encodes CASSFLAGATPGELFF.

The chain couples TRBV30 to TRBJ1-3; no clear D. The length of the CDR3 is 14 residues. Germline V gene lookup returns CDR1 GTSNPN and CDR2 SVGIG (reference sequence). V was shortened by 4 bases and J by 0 bases, with 10 bases between the two germline ends. CDR3: CAWTSTFSGNTIYF. For the CDR3, the DNA is TGTGCCTGGACTTCTACCTTCTCTGGAAACACCATATATTTT.

The chain recombines TRBV15 with TRBJ2-5, with unresolved D. The V gene's germline CDR1 is LNHNV and CDR2 YYDKDF (reference sequence). CDR3 size: 13 residues. The V end lost 2 bases, the J end lost 2 bases, and 6 bases lay between the germline ends. CDR3 sequence (DNA): TGTGCCACCAGCAGACAGTTTCAAGAGACCCAGTACTTC. The encoded protein is CATSRQFQETQYF.

CDR3 coding DNA: TGCAGCACCCAGTACGGCGACACTGAAGCTTTCTTT. This sequence encodes CSTQYGDTEAFF. The V call is TRBV29-1, the J call TRBJ1-1; no definite D call. The CDR3 extends over 12 amino acids. Germline CDR1 reads SQVTM; CDR2 reads ANQGSEA. Trimming stripped 8 bases from V and 3 bases from J, with 13 bases between.

The chain recombines TRBV19 with TRBJ1-5; 10 bases are shared with TRBD1. Germline trimming cut 6 bases from V and 7 bases from J; bases unmatched to any gene: 3. The germline CDR1 and CDR2 sequences are LNHDA and SQIVND (reference sequence). The CDR3 consists of 13 residues. CDR3 region: CASRETGGQPQHF. Written as DNA, the CDR3 is TGTGCCAGTAGGGAGACAGGGGGCCAGCCCCAGCATTTT. The full variable domain, with the rest looked up from reference TRBV19 and TRBJ1-5, is DGGITQSPKYLFRKEGQNVTLSCEQNLNHDAMYWYRQDPGQGLRLIYYSQIVNDFQKGDIAEGYSVSREKKESFPLTVTSAQKNPTAFYLCASRETGGQPQHFGDGTRLSIL.

The chain employs TRBV7-6 and TRBJ2-6; D is possibly TRBD1 or TRBD2 (5 bases each). Germline V gene sequence: CDR1 SGHVS, CDR2 FNYEAQ. V was trimmed by 1 base and J by 1 base, leaving 11 bases between them. The CDR3 has 17 residues. The CDR3 nucleotides read TGTGCCAGCAGCTTAGGCAGGGACCATTCTGGGGCCAACGTCCTGACTTTC. Amino acid sequence: CASSLGRDHSGANVLTF. The full variable domain, rest sourced from reference TRBV7-6 and TRBJ2-6, is GAGVSQSPRYKVTKRGQDVALRCDPISGHVSLYWYRQALGQGPEFLTYFNYEAQQDKSGLPNDRFSAERPEGSISTLTIQRTEQRDSAMYRCASSLGRDHSGANVLTFGAGSRLTVL.

This clone counts as medium-sized. J is TRBJ1-2 and V is TRBV7-8, with 7 bases aligning to TRBD1. In germline, CDR1 is SGHVS, CDR2 FQNEAQ. V shed 5 bases, J shed 4 bases, and the junction held 4 bases outside the gene matches. The CDR3 spans 13 residues. For the CDR3, the DNA is TGTGCCAGCAGCACGGACAGGATCTATGGCTACACCTTC. Its translation is CASSTDRIYGYTF.